Listed here are 10 T cell receptor beta chains from one sample, sequenced in a study of OX40 agonist ivuxolimab in advanced cancers. The assay was immunoSEQ multiplex PCR, and TCRdb's table has in-frame clones only and misses some. The sample gives 40,000 to 50,000 clones, 82% of which show up once; about 1.7% is in the top ten. The source material was CD4+ or CD8+ T cells sorted from blood, sampled in a trial of the OX40 agonist ivuxolimab. The receptors come from an adult with an advanced solid tumor such as melanoma, head and neck, liver or kidney cancer.

This chain uses TRBV7-2 with TRBJ1-4; TRBD1 might be the D (6 bases). Germline CDR1 SGHTA, CDR2 FQGNSA. V was pared by 2 bases and J by 7 bases, with 14 bases between. The CDR3 is 15 residues long. The CDR3 sequence: CASSLLAGGGEKLFF. The CDR3 DNA reads TGTGCCAGCAGCTTATTGGCGGGGGGCGGTGAAAAACTGTTTTTT.

The chain recombines TRBV30 with TRBJ2-5; TRBD1 might be the D (6 bases). The CDR3 sequence is 14 residues long. Germline V lookup: CDR1 GTSNPN, CDR2 SVGIG (reference sequence). Deletions cut 3 bases from V and 4 bases from J, with 15 bases between. The CDR3 protein is CAWSTGSGGETQYF. As DNA, the CDR3 is TGTGCCTGGAGCACAGGGAGTGGAGGAGAGACCCAGTACTTC.

The chain employs TRBV6-5 and TRBJ1-1; TRBD1 agrees at 9 bases. Germline loops: CDR1 MNHEY, CDR2 SVGAGI. The V segment lost 6 bases and the J segment 5 bases; nucleotides outside the gene matches: 10. The CDR3 totals 15 residues. The CDR3 region has the DNA TGTGCCAGCAGAATAACAGGGGGCTCGTGGACTGAAGCTTTCTTT. As protein: CASRITGGSWTEAFF.

Regarding this clone: The junction departs from the called germline gene at one end, perhaps through a read error. This chain connects TRBV7-7 to TRBJ2-7; D remains ambiguous. CDR1 SSHAT and CDR2 FNYEAQ come from the germline V gene (reference sequence). This CDR3 is 13 amino acids long. CDR3 DNA: TGTGCTAGCAGCTTGACAAATGGGTACGAGCAGTACTTC. Encoded protein: CASSLTNGYEQYF.

This clone was observed a few times. The chain carries TRBV29-1 and TRBJ2-3; TRBD1 matches at 7 bases. V was pared by 6 bases and J by 4 bases, with 10 bases of the junction left unmatched. CDR1 is SQVTM and CDR2 is ANQGSEA in the germline V gene. The CDR3 contains 14 residues. CDR3 sequence reads: CSVADRPSADTQYF. CDR3 sequence (DNA): TGCAGCGTGGCGGACAGGCCAAGCGCAGATACGCAGTATTTT.

This clone was counted only a few times. This chain uses TRBV5-1 with TRBJ1-4; D might be TRBD1 (5 bases). The CDR3 runs to 14 residues. Germline lookup yields CDR1 SGHRS and CDR2 YFSETQ. The V end lost 2 bases, the J end lost 4 bases, and 9 bases lay between the germline ends. The CDR3 loop reads CASSLRTHNEKLFF. DNA for the CDR3: TGCGCCAGCAGCTTACGGACACATAATGAAAAACTGTTTTTT.

The chain has TRBV18 and TRBJ2-1; D is uncertain. CDR3 size: 13 residues. With 0 bases removed from V and 6 bases from J, the gap between germline ends came to 6 bases. Germline loops: CDR1 KGHSH, CDR2 LQKENI. The CDR3 spells CASSPPNGNEQFF. For the CDR3, the DNA is TGTGCCAGCTCACCACCCAATGGCAATGAGCAGTTCTTC.

The CDR3 protein is CASSLLGDEAFF. CDR3 sequence (DNA): TGTGCCAGCAGCTTACTCGGTGACGAAGCTTTCTTT. This chain connects TRBV7-9 to TRBJ1-1; unclear D gene. CDR3 length equals 12 residues. Trimming shortened V by 2 bases and J by 8 bases, and 9 bases separated the two germline ends. The V gene's germline CDR1 is SEHNR and CDR2 FQNEAQ (reference sequence).

This chain joins TRBV7-2 and TRBJ2-3, with D possibly TRBD1 on 5 matching bases. Germline CDR1 reads SGHTA; CDR2 reads FQGNSA. The CDR3 consists of 13 residues. V shed 5 bases and J shed 3 bases, with 9 bases lying between them. CDR3 nucleotides: TGTGCCAGCAGCAGGGGCCCGACAGATACGCAGTATTTT. It encodes CASSRGPTDTQYF.

This clone has only a few counts. The V and J genes are TRBV10-1 and TRBJ1-1, with 8 bases matching TRBD1. The junction had 6 bases not matched to a gene; V was cut back by 6 bases and J by 3 bases. CDR3 length equals 14 residues. The V gene's germline CDR1 is WNHNN and CDR2 SYGVQD (reference sequence). The CDR3: CASRPTGGHTEAFF. DNA for the CDR3: TGCGCCAGCAGACCAACAGGGGGTCACACTGAAGCTTTCTTT.